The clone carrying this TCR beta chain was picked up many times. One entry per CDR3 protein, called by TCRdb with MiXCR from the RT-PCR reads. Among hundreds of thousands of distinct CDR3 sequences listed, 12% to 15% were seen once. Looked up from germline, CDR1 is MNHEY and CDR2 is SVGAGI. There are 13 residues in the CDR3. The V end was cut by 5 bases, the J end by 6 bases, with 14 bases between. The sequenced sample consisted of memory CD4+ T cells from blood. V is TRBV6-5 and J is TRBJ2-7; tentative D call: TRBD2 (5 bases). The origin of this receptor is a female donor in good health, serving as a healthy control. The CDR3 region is CASSPTTRGEQYF. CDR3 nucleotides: TGTGCCAGCAGTCCAACCACTCGGGGCGAGCAGTACTTC.